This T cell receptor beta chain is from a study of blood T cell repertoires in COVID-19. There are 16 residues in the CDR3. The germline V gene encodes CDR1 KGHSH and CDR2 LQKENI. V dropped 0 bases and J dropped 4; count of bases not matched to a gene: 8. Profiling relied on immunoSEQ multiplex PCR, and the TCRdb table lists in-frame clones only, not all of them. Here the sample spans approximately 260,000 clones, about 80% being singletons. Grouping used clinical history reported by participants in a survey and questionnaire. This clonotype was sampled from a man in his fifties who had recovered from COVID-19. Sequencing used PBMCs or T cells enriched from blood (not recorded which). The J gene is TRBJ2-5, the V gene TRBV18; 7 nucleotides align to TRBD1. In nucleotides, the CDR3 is TGTGCCAGCTCACCACCGGCAGGGGGTGGTAGAGAGACCCAGTACTTC. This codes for CASSPPAGGGRETQYF.